This T cell receptor beta chain was obtained from a study of Ad26.COV2.S vaccination and SARS-CoV-2 variants. About the research overall: The authors gave Ad26.COV2.S intramuscularly, either once or twice 56 days apart.

In its sample, this clone was seen a few times. Antigen unknown. The germline V gene has CDR1 LGHNT and CDR2 FRNRAP. The CDR3 covers 14 residues. V was cut by 2 bases and J by 4 bases, with 9 bases left in between. The assay was immunoSEQ multiplex PCR, and TCRdb's table has in-frame clones only and misses some. Of roughly 320,000 clones in the sample, 70% to 90% are singletons; the top ten hold under 2.5%. Treatment given: 15 to 20 received Ad26.COV2.S at low or high dose, single or two shots; several received placebo; per-sample allocation not given. Day 63 after the first vaccine or placebo injection was the time point for sampling. Study-level findings and limits: Placebo and vaccine recipients had non-spike TCR breadth that was similar. The analyses of TCR breadth and depth may have understated the size of total T cell responses.

The chain uses TRBV12-5 and TRBJ1-5, with D maybe TRBD1 (6 bases). This clonotype originated in a person between 18 and 65 years old who received the Ad26.COV2.S COVID-19 vaccine or a placebo. Source: peripheral blood, taken in a trial of Ad26.COV2.S vaccine versus placebo. CDR3 coding DNA: TGTGCTAGTGGTTTGAAACAGGGAAATCAGCCCCAGCATTTT. As protein: CASGLKQGNQPQHF.